Each of the 4 T cell receptor beta chains below was sequenced from the same sample in a study of blood T cell dynamics during melanoma immunotherapy. Method: immunoSEQ multiplex PCR; TCRdb's copy keeps in-frame clones and lacks some. The data show fewer than 4,500 clones, with more than 70% seen just once and around 4% held by the top ten. Regarding time point: week 3, after first cycle of checkpoint inhibitor. This specimen was blood, taken from a patient treated with checkpoint blockade. All receptors derive from a human donor with melanoma.

As to this clone: At one end, the junction sequence differs from germline, possibly due to a read error. The sample has other DNA sequences that encode this CDR3 too. The chain links TRBV7-9 to TRBJ2-3, with unresolved D. This CDR3 has 9 residues. Germline values: CDR1 SEHNR, CDR2 FQNEAQ (reference sequence). CDR3 nucleotide sequence: TGTGCCAGCAGCTTAGAGTCAGGTTTT. This gives the protein CASSLESGF.

J is TRBJ2-2 and V is TRBV6-5; no clear D gene. The germline V gene has CDR1 MNHEY and CDR2 SVGAGI. V was clipped by 2 bases and J by 5 bases, with 15 bases between them. The CDR3 extends over 16 amino acids. CDR3 bases: TGTGCCAGCAGTTACCTCCGATTCAGCCGGACCGGGGAGCTGTTTTTT. Encoded protein: CASSYLRFSRTGELFF.

V gene TRBV18 combines with J gene TRBJ1-2; 7 bases agree with TRBD1. After removal of 3 bases from V and 7 bases from J, the junction contained 17 bases not matched to a gene. This CDR3 has 17 amino acids. CDR1 and CDR2 from the germline V gene are KGHSH and LQKENI. The CDR3 DNA reads TGTGCCAGCTCACCGAACCAGGGGGTATTCGGAGAAGCTGGCTACACCTTC. Protein sequence: CASSPNQGVFGEAGYTF. The full variable domain, in which reference TRBV18 and TRBJ1-2 provide the parts outside the CDR3, is NAGVMQNPRHLVRRRGQEARLRCSPMKGHSHVYWYRQLPEEGLKFMVYLQKENIIDESGMPKERFSAEFPKEGPSILRIQQVVRGDSAAYFCASSPNQGVFGEAGYTFGSGTRLTVV.

The CDR3 spells CAWRDGGNTEAFF. The CDR3 DNA reads TGTGCCTGGAGAGACGGTGGGAACACTGAAGCTTTCTTT. The chain employs TRBV30 and TRBJ1-1; D uncertain. Germline V lookup: CDR1 GTSNPN, CDR2 SVGIG (reference sequence). Trimming left V 3 bases short and J 1 base short, with 9 bases between. The CDR3 covers 13 residues. Full variable domain (missing parts from reference TRBV30 and TRBJ1-1): SQTIHQWPATLVQPVGSPLSLECTVEGTSNPNLYWYRQAAGRGLQLLFYSVGIGQISSEVPQNLSASRPQDRQFILSSKKLLLSDSGFYLCAWRDGGNTEAFFGQGTRLTVV.